This T cell receptor beta chain was retrieved from a study of T-cell memory formation after mild COVID-19. At the level of the study: Across donors, TCR clusters were largely donor specific. Study-wide results and limits: From day 15 to 85, contracting clones were balanced between CD4 and CD8, whereas later expanders leaned toward CD4+. Of the contracting clones, CD4+ ones lay mainly in CM and EM, and CD8+ ones in EMRA.

5'RACE primed at constant segments yielded TCR alpha and TCR beta cDNA libraries bearing sample barcodes and UMIs. TCRdb ran MiXCR on the 5' RACE reads and lists one entry per CDR3 protein. The repertoire has approximately 410,000 distinct CDR3 sequences, around a quarter of them found once; the top ten carry roughly 13%. The CDR3 covers 14 residues. V was shortened by 4 bases and J by 4 bases, with 11 bases between the two germline ends. Looked up from germline, CDR1 is ENHRY and CDR2 is SYGVKD. On this clonotype: Its antigen is as yet unknown.

The receptor comes from an adult woman who had mild COVID-19 (a few samples of this study predate the infection). Cell type and time point are not known. Sequenced sample: PBMCs or a T cell subset sorted from them (not recorded which). This chain joins TRBV10-3 and TRBJ1-5; D remains ambiguous. The DNA for the CDR3 is TGTGCCATCAGTGTCGGGCAGAGAAATCAGCCCCAGCATTTT. It encodes CAISVGQRNQPQHF.